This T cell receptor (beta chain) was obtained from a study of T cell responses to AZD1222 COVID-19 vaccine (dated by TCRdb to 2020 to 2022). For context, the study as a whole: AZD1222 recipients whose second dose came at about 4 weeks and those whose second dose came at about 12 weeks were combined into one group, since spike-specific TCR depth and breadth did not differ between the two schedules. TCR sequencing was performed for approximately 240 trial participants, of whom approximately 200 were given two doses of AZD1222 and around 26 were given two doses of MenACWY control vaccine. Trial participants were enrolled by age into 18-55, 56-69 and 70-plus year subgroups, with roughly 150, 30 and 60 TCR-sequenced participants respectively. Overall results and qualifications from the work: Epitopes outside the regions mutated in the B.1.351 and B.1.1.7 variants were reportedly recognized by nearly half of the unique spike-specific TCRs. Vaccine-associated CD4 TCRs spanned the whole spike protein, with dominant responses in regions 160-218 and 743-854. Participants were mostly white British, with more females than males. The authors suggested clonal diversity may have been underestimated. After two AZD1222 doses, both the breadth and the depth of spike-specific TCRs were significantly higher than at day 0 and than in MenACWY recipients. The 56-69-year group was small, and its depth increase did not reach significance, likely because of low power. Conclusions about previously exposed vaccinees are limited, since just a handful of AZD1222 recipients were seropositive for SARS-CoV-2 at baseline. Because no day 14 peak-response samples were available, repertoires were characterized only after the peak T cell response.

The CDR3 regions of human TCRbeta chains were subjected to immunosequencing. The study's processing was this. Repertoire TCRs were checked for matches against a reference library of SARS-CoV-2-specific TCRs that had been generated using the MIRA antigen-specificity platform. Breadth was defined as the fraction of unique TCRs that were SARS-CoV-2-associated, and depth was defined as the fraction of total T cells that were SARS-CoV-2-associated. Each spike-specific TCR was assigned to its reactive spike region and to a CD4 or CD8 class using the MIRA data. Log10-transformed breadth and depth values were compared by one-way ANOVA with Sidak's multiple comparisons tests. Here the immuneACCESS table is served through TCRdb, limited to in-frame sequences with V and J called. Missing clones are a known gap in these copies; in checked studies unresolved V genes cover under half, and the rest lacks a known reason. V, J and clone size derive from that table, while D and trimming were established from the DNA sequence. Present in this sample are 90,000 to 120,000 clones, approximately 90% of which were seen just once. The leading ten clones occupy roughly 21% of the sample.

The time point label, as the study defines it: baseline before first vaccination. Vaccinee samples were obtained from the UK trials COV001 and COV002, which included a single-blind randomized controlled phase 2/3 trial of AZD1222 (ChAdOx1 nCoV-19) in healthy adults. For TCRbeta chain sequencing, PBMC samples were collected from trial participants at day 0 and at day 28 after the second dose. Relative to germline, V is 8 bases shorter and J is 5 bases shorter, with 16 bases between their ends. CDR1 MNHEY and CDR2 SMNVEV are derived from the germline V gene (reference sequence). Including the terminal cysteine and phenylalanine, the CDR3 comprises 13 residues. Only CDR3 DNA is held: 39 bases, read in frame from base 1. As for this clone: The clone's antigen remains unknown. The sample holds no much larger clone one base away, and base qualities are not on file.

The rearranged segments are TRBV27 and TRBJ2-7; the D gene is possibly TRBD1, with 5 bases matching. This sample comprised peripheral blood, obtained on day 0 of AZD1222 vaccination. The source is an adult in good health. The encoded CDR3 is CASRSAGPHEQYF. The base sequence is TGTGCCAGCCGGTCGGCAGGGCCCCACGAGCAGTACTTC.